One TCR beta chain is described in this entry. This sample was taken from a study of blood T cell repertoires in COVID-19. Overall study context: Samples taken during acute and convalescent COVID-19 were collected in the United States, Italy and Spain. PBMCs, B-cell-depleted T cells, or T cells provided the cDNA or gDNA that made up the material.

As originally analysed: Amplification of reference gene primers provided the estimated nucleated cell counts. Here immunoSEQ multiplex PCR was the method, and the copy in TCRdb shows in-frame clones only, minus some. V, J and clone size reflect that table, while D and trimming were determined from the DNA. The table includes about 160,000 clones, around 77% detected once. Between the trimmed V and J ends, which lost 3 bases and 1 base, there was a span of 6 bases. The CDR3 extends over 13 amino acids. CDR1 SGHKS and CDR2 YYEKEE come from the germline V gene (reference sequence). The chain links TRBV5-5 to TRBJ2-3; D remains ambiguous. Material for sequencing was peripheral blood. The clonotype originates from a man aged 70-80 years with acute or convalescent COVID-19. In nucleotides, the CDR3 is TGTGCCAGCAGCTCTCGGGGCACAGATACGCAGTATTTT. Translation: CASSSRGTDTQYF. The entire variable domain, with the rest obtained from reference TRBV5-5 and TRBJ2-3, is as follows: DAGVTQSPTHLIKTRGQQVTLRCSPISGHKSVSWYQQVLGQGPQFIFQYYEKEERGRGNFPDRFSARQFPNYSSELNVNALLLGDSALYLCASSSRGTDTQYFGPGTRLTVL.